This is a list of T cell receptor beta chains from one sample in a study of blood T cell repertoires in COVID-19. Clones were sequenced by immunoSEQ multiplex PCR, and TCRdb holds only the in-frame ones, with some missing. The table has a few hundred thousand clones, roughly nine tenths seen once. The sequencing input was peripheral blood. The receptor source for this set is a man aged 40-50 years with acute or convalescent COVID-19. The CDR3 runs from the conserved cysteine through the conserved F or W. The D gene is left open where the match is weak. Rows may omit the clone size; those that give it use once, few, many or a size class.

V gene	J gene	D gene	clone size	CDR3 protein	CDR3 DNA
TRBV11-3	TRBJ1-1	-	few	CASSLVAYTEAFF	TGTGCCAGCAGCTTAGTGGCATACACTGAAGCTTTCTTT
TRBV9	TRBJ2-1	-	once	CASSPPPGQYNEQFF	TGTGCCAGCAGCCCACCTCCGGGACAATACAATGAGCAGTTCTTC
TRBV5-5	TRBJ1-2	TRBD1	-	CASSLARQGGGYTF	TGTGCCAGCAGCTTGGCCCGACAGGGAGGCGGCTACACCTTC
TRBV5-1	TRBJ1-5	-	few	CASSLAGGIGQPQHF	TGCGCCAGCAGCTTGGCCGGGGGGATTGGGCAGCCCCAGCATTTT
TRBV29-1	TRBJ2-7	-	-	CSVKGGQNSYEQYF	TGCAGCGTTAAGGGCGGACAGAACTCCTACGAGCAGTACTTC
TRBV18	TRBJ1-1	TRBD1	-	CASSSDRAVTEAFF	TGTGCCAGCTCCTCGGACAGGGCTGTCACTGAAGCTTTCTTT
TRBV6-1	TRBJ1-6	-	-	CASSEAAEYNSPLHF	TGTGCCAGCAGTGAAGCGGCAGAATATAATTCACCCCTCCACTTT
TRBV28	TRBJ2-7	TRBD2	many	CASSLPPASGYSYEQYF	TGTGCCAGCAGTTTACCCCCTGCTAGCGGATACTCCTACGAGCAGTACTTC
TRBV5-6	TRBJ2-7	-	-	CASSLWLGAVTYEQYF	TGTGCCAGCAGCTTGTGGCTGGGGGCAGTGACCTACGAGCAGTACTTC
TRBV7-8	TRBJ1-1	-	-	CASSEPDRNTEAFF	TGTGCCAGCAGCGAACCGGACAGAAACACTGAAGCTTTCTTT
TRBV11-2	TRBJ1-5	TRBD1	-	CASSPGTVNQPQHF	TGTGCCAGCAGCCCCGGGACAGTTAATCAGCCCCAGCATTTT
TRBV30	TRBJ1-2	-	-	CAWSNRNYGYTF	TGTGCCTGGAGTAACAGGAACTATGGCTACACCTTC
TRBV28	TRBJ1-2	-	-	CASSLPPQGTHTF	TGTGCCAGCAGTTTACCCCCCCAGGGGACCCACACCTTC
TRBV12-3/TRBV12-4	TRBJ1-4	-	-	CASSYEVYEKLFF	TGTGCCAGCAGTTACGAGGTCTACGAAAAACTGTTTTTT
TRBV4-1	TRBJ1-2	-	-	CASSQEGWGVNNYGYTF	TGCGCCAGCAGCCAAGAGGGGTGGGGAGTCAACAACTATGGCTACACCTTC
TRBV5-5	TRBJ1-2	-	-	CASSLQGRPTNYGYTF	TGTGCCAGCAGCTTACAGGGACGGCCTACTAACTATGGCTACACCTTC
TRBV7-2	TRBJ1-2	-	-	CASSLQGYGYTF	TGTGCCAGCAGCTTGCAGGGGTATGGCTACACCTTC
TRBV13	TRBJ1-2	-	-	CASSLREDGYTF	TGTGCCAGCAGCTTAAGAGAAGATGGCTACACCTTC
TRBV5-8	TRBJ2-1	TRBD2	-	CASSLAYSGDEQFF	TGTGCCAGCAGCTTGGCGTACAGCGGGGATGAGCAGTTCTTC
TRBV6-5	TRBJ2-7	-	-	CASQLGRYRVGEQYF	TGTGCCAGCCAACTAGGCCGCTATAGAGTGGGCGAGCAGTACTTC
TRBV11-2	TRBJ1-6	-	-	CASSLRGGLSPLHF	TGTGCCAGCAGCTTAAGGGGGGGGCTGTCACCCCTCCACTTT
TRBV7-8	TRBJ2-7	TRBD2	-	CASSHRTSGSYEQYF	TGTGCCAGCAGCCATCGGACTAGCGGGAGCTACGAGCAGTACTTC
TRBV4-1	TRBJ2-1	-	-	CASSQPSSSSYNEQFF	TGCGCCAGCAGCCAGCCTTCTAGTTCCTCCTACAATGAGCAGTTCTTC
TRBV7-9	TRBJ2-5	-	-	CASSHGLRARETQYF	TGTGCCAGCAGCCATGGACTGCGGGCTAGAGAGACCCAGTACTTC
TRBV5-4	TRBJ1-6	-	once	CASSLTGDNSPLHF	TGTGCCAGCAGCTTGACAGGAGATAATTCACCCCTCCACTTT
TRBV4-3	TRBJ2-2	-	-	CASSQRTGSGGELFF	TGCGCCAGCAGCCAAAGAACAGGGTCTGGAGGGGAGCTGTTTTTT
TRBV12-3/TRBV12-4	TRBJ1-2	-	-	CASSLDGDYGYTF	TGTGCCAGCAGTTTAGACGGAGACTATGGCTACACCTTC
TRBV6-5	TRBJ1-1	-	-	CASRLTGLLGTEAFF	TGTGCCAGCAGACTAACGGGACTCCTTGGCACTGAAGCTTTCTTT
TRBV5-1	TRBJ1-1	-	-	CASSLTGRNTEAFF	TGCGCCAGCAGCCTGACAGGACGGAACACTGAAGCTTTCTTT